The 10 T cell receptor beta chains below were found in one sample sequenced in a study of beta chain features in type 1 diabetes. Every bit of the isolated RNA underwent reverse transcription, so sequencing read expressed TCRB transcripts. TCRdb keeps only in-frame clones here, not all; method: immunoSEQ multiplex PCR. The data contain some 900,000 clones, roughly 16% of them singletons. The sequenced sample was naive CD4+ T cells from blood. Receptor source: a woman aged 18-29 years in good health.

The genes are TRBV7-9 and TRBJ1-4; D gene uncertain. This CDR3 has 15 amino acids. Germline V gene sequence: CDR1 SEHNR, CDR2 FQNEAQ (reference sequence). V lost 2 bases and J 8 bases, leaving 15 bases between the germline ends. DNA of the CDR3: TGTGCCAGCAGCTTATGGCAGACACAGAAAGAAAAACTGTTTTTT. Its translation is CASSLWQTQKEKLFF.

This clone was seen more than once but under ten times. The V and J genes are TRBV7-2 and TRBJ1-1, with D possibly matching TRBD1 (5 bases). V dropped 3 bases and J dropped 4 bases, with 12 bases sitting between them. Germline CDR1 SGHTA, CDR2 FQGNSA. The CDR3 runs to 14 residues. Here the CDR3 DNA reads TGTGCCAGCAGCTTTCTGGGGGTTAGCACTGAAGCTTTCTTT. It encodes CASSFLGVSTEAFF.

This clone was counted between two and nine times. V is TRBV25-1 and J is TRBJ2-5; D remains ambiguous. The germline V gene has CDR1 MGHDK and CDR2 SYGVNS. The length of the CDR3 is 14 residues. V was clipped by 2 bases and J by 4 bases, with 11 bases between them. DNA of the CDR3: TGTGCCAGCAGTGAAGTGGAACGGGTAGAGACCCAGTACTTC. This translates into CASSEVERVETQYF.

This rearrangement joins TRBV6-1 to TRBJ1-5; D is perhaps TRBD1 (6 bases). The germline V and J ends were trimmed by 2 bases and 3 bases, with 14 bases remaining between them. The V gene's germline CDR1 is MNHNS and CDR2 SASEGT. This CDR3 is built from 16 residues. The CDR3 nucleotides are TGTGCCAGCAGTGAAAGGCCTAGGGGGTACAATCAGCCCCAGCATTTT. Its protein product is CASSERPRGYNQPQHF.

J is TRBJ1-5 and V is TRBV28; D is ambiguous. The CDR3 totals 13 residues. Germline V gene lookup returns CDR1 MDHEN and CDR2 SYDVKM. V shed 5 bases and J shed 6 bases, with 11 bases lying between them. CDR3 sequence (DNA): TGTGCCAGCAGTGACTATTGGAGTCAGCCCCAGCATTTT. This sequence encodes CASSDYWSQPQHF.

The CDR3 DNA follows: TGTGCCAGCAGCCAAGTAGTCGGAGTGGGTAACAATGAGCAGTTCTTC. This codes for CASSQVVGVGNNEQFF. V is TRBV14 and J is TRBJ2-1; D is uncertain. There are 16 residues in the CDR3. Trimming took off 1 base at V and 5 bases at J, with 15 bases between the two ends. Germline loops: CDR1 SGHDN, CDR2 FVKESK.

The chain uses TRBV27 and TRBJ2-2; 11 bases line up with TRBD1. The CDR3 sequence is 17 residues long. Germline lookup yields CDR1 MNHEY and CDR2 SMNVEV (reference sequence). Germline trimming cut 8 bases from V and 2 bases from J; bases unmatched to any gene: 10. CDR3 nucleotide sequence: TGTGCCAGCGGCAAACACGGGACAGGGGGAAACACCGGGGAGCTGTTTTTT. It encodes CASGKHGTGGNTGELFF.

V is TRBV9 and J is TRBJ2-1; D may be TRBD1 (5 bases). The CDR3 is 16 amino acids. The V end was cut by 0 bases, the J end by 6 bases, with 16 bases between. From germline, CDR1 is SGDLS and CDR2 YYNGEE. CDR3 residues: CASSVEGRVNGNEQFF. CDR3 nucleotides: TGTGCCAGCAGCGTAGAAGGCAGGGTCAATGGCAATGAGCAGTTCTTC.

Only a few counts were recorded for this clone. This chain connects TRBV19 to TRBJ2-7; maybe TRBD1 (6 bases). With 4 bases removed from V and 2 bases from J, the gap between germline ends came to 15 bases. Germline V gene lookup returns CDR1 LNHDA and CDR2 SQIVND (reference sequence). This CDR3 is built from 15 residues. The CDR3 DNA sequence: TGTGCCAGTAGTAAGGTCTCGGACAGCCCCTACGAGCAGTACTTC. Protein: CASSKVSDSPYEQYF.

V and J are TRBV18 and TRBJ2-7; weak D call: TRBD1 (6 bases). This CDR3 has 14 residues. Germline V gives CDR1 KGHSH, CDR2 LQKENI. Deletions cut 2 bases from V and 5 bases from J, with 13 bases between. CDR3 DNA: TGTGCCAGCTCACCAAGGACAGAACCCAACGAGCAGTACTTC. Protein product: CASSPRTEPNEQYF.